The 21 T cell receptor beta chains below all came from one sample that was sequenced in a study of OX40 agonist ivuxolimab in advanced cancers. Profiled with immunoSEQ multiplex PCR; TCRdb holds only in-frame clones, not every one. The sample lists about 81,000 clones, more than 70% occurring once. The input for sequencing was CD4+ or CD8+ T cells sorted from blood, taken in a trial of the OX40 agonist ivuxolimab. These receptors came from an adult with an advanced solid tumor such as melanoma, head and neck, liver or kidney cancer.

The rearrangement links TRBV18 to TRBJ2-7, with D unclear. The CDR3 is 14 residues long. Trimming removed 2 bases at V and 0 bases at J, with 8 bases between. The germline V gene encodes CDR1 KGHSH and CDR2 LQKENI. The CDR3 is CASSPNTASYEQYF. In DNA, the CDR3 is TGTGCCAGCTCACCAAACACAGCCTCCTACGAGCAGTACTTC.

CDR3 protein: CSVEEGMGKETQYF. The DNA for the CDR3 is TGCAGCGTTGAAGAAGGTATGGGGAAAGAGACCCAGTACTTC. The chain combines TRBV29-1 with TRBJ2-5, with no clear D. Per the germline V gene, CDR1 is SQVTM and CDR2 is ANQGSEA. This CDR3 spans 14 amino acids. The ends were cut back, 0 bases at V and 3 bases at J, with 11 bases in the middle.

The J gene is TRBJ1-5, the V gene TRBV6-1; tentatively, D is TRBD1 (6 bases). The germline V gene has CDR1 MNHNS and CDR2 SASEGT. Trimming stripped 6 bases from V and 3 bases from J, with 9 bases between. This CDR3 has 13 residues. CDR3 loop: CASRQGYNQPQHF. DNA of the CDR3: TGTGCCAGCAGACAGGGATACAATCAGCCCCAGCATTTT.

V gene TRBV9 combines with J gene TRBJ2-2; possible D gene TRBD1, 6 bases. This CDR3 is built from 15 residues. V lost 5 bases to trimming and J lost 2 bases, with 13 bases between them. In germline, CDR1 is SGDLS, CDR2 YYNGEE. CDR3 DNA: TGTGCCAGCAGATTAGGACAGAGTAACACCGGGGAGCTGTTTTTT. It specifies CASRLGQSNTGELFF.

The gene calls are TRBV29-1 and TRBJ2-1; no reliable D call. V lost 4 bases, J lost 0 bases, and 7 bases lay in between. CDR1 is SQVTM and CDR2 is ANQGSEA in the germline V gene. This CDR3 is built from 13 residues. DNA of the CDR3: TGCAGCGTTGTGGGCAGCTCCTACAATGAGCAGTTCTTC. This encodes CSVVGSSYNEQFF.

The chain is built from TRBV6-5 and TRBJ1-5; D is ambiguous. The V end lost 8 bases, the J end lost 4 bases, and 6 bases lay between the germline ends. The CDR3 totals 11 residues. The germline V gene has CDR1 MNHEY and CDR2 SVGAGI. The CDR3: CASGHNQPQHF. The CDR3 DNA follows: TGTGCCAGCGGGCATAATCAGCCCCAGCATTTT.

The rearrangement uses TRBV2 and TRBJ1-2; no clear D. The germline V gene has CDR1 SNHLY and CDR2 FYNNEI. This CDR3 has 12 residues. V was cut by 4 bases and J by 14 bases, with 17 bases left in between. CDR3 in amino acids: CASSVVQLVRTF. The CDR3 bases are TGTGCCAGCAGTGTGGTCCAACTTGTTCGTACCTTC.

The CDR3 here is CASRPTGSEGNTEAFF. The CDR3 nucleotides are TGTGCCAGCAGACCTACAGGGTCTGAGGGGAACACTGAAGCTTTCTTT. The rearrangement joins TRBV6-6 to TRBJ1-1; weak D call: TRBD1 (6 bases). Trimming stripped 6 bases from V and 1 base from J, with 18 bases between. The V gene's germline CDR1 is MNHNY and CDR2 SVGAGI (reference sequence). The CDR3 totals 16 residues.

The chain carries TRBV28 and TRBJ2-7; D is uncertain. Trimming pared 5 bases from V and 3 bases from J, leaving 17 bases between. Germline loops: CDR1 MDHEN, CDR2 SYDVKM. This CDR3 is 15 amino acids long. Here the CDR3 reads CASSSAGLDVYEQYF. In DNA, the CDR3 is TGTGCCAGCAGTAGCGCCGGCCTGGACGTCTACGAGCAGTACTTC.

The V gene is TRBV11-2, the J gene TRBJ1-2; D remains unclear. There are 13 residues in the CDR3. The germline CDR1 and CDR2 sequences are SGHAT and FQNNGV. V was pared by 3 bases and J by 2 bases, with 7 bases between. The CDR3 bases are TGTGCCAGCAGCTTTGGCGGAAACTATGGCTACACCTTC. It codes for CASSFGGNYGYTF.

The gene calls are TRBV14 and TRBJ1-1; weak D call: TRBD1 (5 bases). Germline CDR1 SGHDN, CDR2 FVKESK. The germline V and J ends were trimmed by 3 bases and 4 bases, with 12 bases remaining between them. The CDR3 covers 14 residues. The CDR3 region is CASSQGVGTTEAFF. DNA for the CDR3: TGTGCCAGCAGCCAGGGGGTAGGGACCACTGAAGCTTTCTTT.

This rearrangement joins TRBV5-1 to TRBJ2-1; D possibly uses TRBD1 or TRBD2 (5 bases each). Germline V CDR1 and CDR2: SGHRS, YFSETQ. This CDR3 is 17 amino acids long. Trimming shortened V by 5 bases and J by 0 bases, and 18 bases separated the two germline ends. The CDR3 region is CASSSGTVSSSYNEQFF. CDR3 nucleotide sequence: TGCGCCAGCAGTTCCGGGACGGTCTCCAGCTCCTACAATGAGCAGTTCTTC.

V is TRBV27 and J is TRBJ2-1; 7 bases agree with TRBD1. Germline-derived CDR1 and CDR2 are MNHEY and SMNVEV (reference sequence). The CDR3 runs 13 residues. Trimming cost V 3 bases and J 9 bases; bases outside gene matches: 5. The CDR3 coding sequence is TGTGCCAGCAGTTTCCGACAGGGTAGTGAGCAGTTCTTC. Amino acids: CASSFRQGSEQFF.

This clone was recorded only once. This sequence joins TRBV7-2 and TRBJ2-3; TRBD1 or TRBD2 may be the D gene (6 bases each). The CDR3 is made up of 15 amino acids. V was trimmed by 1 base and J by 0 bases, leaving 8 bases between them. The germline CDR1 and CDR2 sequences are SGHTA and FQGNSA. The CDR3 region is CASSLVGGSTDTQYF. CDR3 nucleotide sequence: TGTGCCAGCAGCTTAGTAGGGGGGAGCACAGATACGCAGTATTTT.

The chain is built from TRBV5-1 and TRBJ2-3; D call uncertain. There are 14 residues in the CDR3. Germline V gene data show CDR1 as SGHRS and CDR2 as YFSETQ. V dropped 8 bases and J dropped 3 bases, with 16 bases sitting between them. CDR3 sequence (DNA): TGCGCCAGTCGGTCCGACTTAAGTACAGATACGCAGTATTTT. Its translation: CASRSDLSTDTQYF. Together with reference TRBV5-1 and TRBJ2-3, the CDR3 gives the full variable domain: KAGVTQTPRYLIKTRGQQVTLSCSPISGHRSVSWYQQTPGQGLQFLFEYFSETQRNKGNFPGRFSGRQFSNSRSEMNVSTLELGDSALYLCASRSDLSTDTQYFGPGTRLTVL.

This chain uses TRBV28 with TRBJ2-3; 7 bases are a match to TRBD1. The CDR3 contains 13 residues. CDR1 is MDHEN and CDR2 is SYDVKM in the germline V gene. With 3 bases clipped from V and 9 bases from J, the junction kept 6 bases outside the gene matches. This CDR3 reads CASSLGQPHTQYF. CDR3 DNA sequence: TGTGCCAGCAGTTTGGGACAGCCGCACACGCAGTATTTT.

This rearrangement joins TRBV9 to TRBJ2-5; possible D gene TRBD1, 6 bases. V dropped 4 bases and J dropped 2 bases, with 15 bases sitting between them. CDR1 is SGDLS and CDR2 is YYNGEE in the germline V gene. This CDR3 has 15 residues. CDR3 nucleotide sequence: TGTGCCAGCAGCCTATCAACAGGGCAACAAGAGACCCAGTACTTC. Translation gives CASSLSTGQQETQYF.

The CDR3 nucleotides are TGTGCCAGCAGGCGGACGTCTGGGAACTATGGCTACACCTTC. Protein product: CASRRTSGNYGYTF. The V and J genes are TRBV6-5 and TRBJ1-2, with D unresolved. This CDR3 contains 14 residues. The germline gives CDR1 MNHEY, CDR2 SVGAGI. V shed 6 bases and J shed 2 bases, with 13 bases lying between them.

The gene calls are TRBV7-2 and TRBJ1-2; D is undetermined. Germline CDR1 SGHTA, CDR2 FQGNSA. The CDR3 sequence is 13 residues long. V was pared by 1 base and J by 4 bases, with 7 bases between. The chain's CDR3 is CASSLGQVYGYTF. The CDR3 DNA reads TGTGCCAGCAGCTTAGGTCAGGTCTATGGCTACACCTTC.

This clone was detected only a few times. This chain uses TRBV7-8 with TRBJ1-1; D remains unclear. This CDR3 region has 15 residues. V dropped 7 bases and J dropped 0 bases, with 15 bases sitting between them. CDR1 is SGHVS and CDR2 is FQNEAQ in the germline V gene. As DNA, the CDR3 is TGTGCCAGCACCCCCCGGCGGAGCCTGAACACTGAAGCTTTCTTT. It yields the protein CASTPRRSLNTEAFF.

The chain recombines TRBV7-8 with TRBJ1-4; no reliable D call. The CDR3 runs to 17 residues. Germline loops: CDR1 SGHVS, CDR2 FQNEAQ. V was cut by 3 bases and J by 0 bases, with 14 bases left in between. CDR3 protein: CASSFDGAPSTNEKLFF. CDR3 DNA sequence: TGTGCCAGCAGCTTCGATGGCGCGCCCTCAACTAATGAAAAACTGTTTTTT.